Each of the 30 T cell receptor beta chains below was sequenced from the same sample in a study of glioma-infiltrating T cells after dendritic cell vaccination. The method was immunoSEQ multiplex PCR; TCRdb's version includes in-frame clones alone and lacks a portion of them. The sample includes some 70,000 clones, 82% of them seen just once. The specimen was blood, collected before dendritic cell vaccination. The receptor source for this set is a human donor with glioblastoma.

This rearrangement joins TRBV28 to TRBJ1-5; D is unresolved. Germline V gene lookup returns CDR1 MDHEN and CDR2 SYDVKM. V lost 3 bases and J 9 bases, leaving 9 bases between the germline ends. This CDR3 contains 12 residues. CDR3 in amino acids: CASSLSGTPQHF. The CDR3 DNA is TGTGCCAGCAGTTTGTCGGGTACGCCCCAGCATTTT.

The chain is built from TRBV27 and TRBJ2-7, with D possibly TRBD2 on 5 matching bases. V lost 8 bases to trimming and J lost 1 base, with 12 bases between them. This CDR3 spans 13 amino acids. Germline loops: CDR1 MNHEY, CDR2 SMNVEV (reference sequence). The CDR3: CASRGYPSYEQYF. In DNA, the CDR3 is TGTGCCAGCCGGGGTTATCCTTCCTACGAGCAGTACTTC.

This rearrangement joins TRBV6-4 to TRBJ2-1, with 9 nucleotides matching TRBD2. The CDR3 covers 17 residues. V dropped 0 bases and J dropped 7; count of bases not matched to a gene: 10. CDR1 and CDR2 (germline): MRHNA, SNTAGT. The CDR3 loop reads CASSDSQSGLALNEQFF. In nucleotides, the CDR3 is TGTGCCAGCAGTGACTCGCAATCGGGACTAGCTTTAAATGAGCAGTTCTTC.

This sequence joins TRBV28 and TRBJ2-6; perhaps TRBD1 as D (5 bases). Between the trimmed V and J ends, which lost 11 bases and 1 base, there was a span of 12 bases. The CDR3 totals 14 residues. The germline V gene encodes CDR1 MDHEN and CDR2 SYDVKM. CDR3 sequence: CASPPGSGANVLTF. CDR3 in DNA: TGTGCCTCTCCCCCAGGGTCTGGGGCCAACGTCCTGACTTTC.

As for this clone: The sample contains more than one DNA sequence encoding this CDR3. This chain links TRBV4-2 with TRBJ1-6, with D tentatively TRBD1 (5 bases). Looked up from germline, CDR1 is LGHNA and CDR2 is YNFKEQ. This CDR3 contains 16 residues. Trimming removed 2 bases at V and 9 bases at J, with 17 bases between. The CDR3 protein is CASSQLPGGLGSPLHF. CDR3 coding DNA: TGTGCCAGCAGCCAACTACCCGGGGGTTTGGGTTCACCCCTCCACTTT.

Comments on this clone: This CDR3 fails to terminate in the conserved phenylalanine or tryptophan, so it likely reflects a read error. Because the CDR3's place on the DNA is in doubt, the DNA is left out and the CDR3 is given as listed by TCRdb. This chain joins TRBV11-2 and TRBJ2-7; TRBD2, the D gene given by the table, was not confirmed from the DNA. Including both end residues, the CDR3 is 12 amino acids long. CDR1 and CDR2 from the germline V gene are SGHAT and FQNNGV. CDR3 amino acids: CASSSRGGRFEP.

This rearrangement joins TRBV27 to TRBJ2-7; 10 positions agree with TRBD1. The germline gives CDR1 MNHEY, CDR2 SMNVEV (reference sequence). J lost 6 bases, V lost 5 bases, and 4 bases had no gene match. The CDR3 is 13 residues long. CDR3 region: CASSLRDRGEQYF. The CDR3 coding sequence is TGTGCCAGCAGTCTGCGGGACAGGGGCGAGCAGTACTTC.

The chain carries TRBV19 and TRBJ1-5, with a weak D call TRBD1 (5 bases). CDR1 is LNHDA and CDR2 is SQIVND in the germline V gene (reference sequence). V shed 3 bases and J shed 0 bases, with 18 bases lying between them. This CDR3 contains 18 residues. Here the CDR3 DNA reads TGTGCCAGTAGTATTCGTCTCGTGACAGCAAATAGCAATCAGCCCCAGCATTTT. The encoded protein is CASSIRLVTANSNQPQHF.

This sequence joins TRBV6-6 and TRBJ1-4; possible D gene TRBD1, 6 bases. Germline CDR1 MNHNY, CDR2 SVGAGI (reference sequence). CDR3 length equals 15 residues. The V end was cut by 6 bases, the J end by 0 bases, with 11 bases between. CDR3 nucleotides: TGTGCCAGCAGGAAGGGGACACCAACTAATGAAAAACTGTTTTTT. As protein: CASRKGTPTNEKLFF.

This clone was observed once. The V and J genes are TRBV2 and TRBJ2-5; 12 nucleotides agree with TRBD2. The CDR3 runs 15 residues. Germline trimming cut 4 bases from V and 5 bases from J; bases unmatched to any gene: 5. Germline CDR1 is SNHLY and CDR2 is FYNNEI. CDR3 in amino acids: CASSVLAGGPETQYF. CDR3 DNA: TGTGCCAGCAGTGTCCTAGCGGGGGGGCCGGAGACCCAGTACTTC. The full variable domain, with the rest looked up from reference TRBV2 and TRBJ2-5, is EPEVTQTPSHQVTQMGQEVILRCVPISNHLYFYWYRQILGQKVEFLVSFYNNEISEKSEIFDDQFSVERPDGSNFTLKIRSTKLEDSAMYFCASSVLAGGPETQYFGPGTRLLVL.

This clone is a singleton in its sample. The V and J genes are TRBV29-1 and TRBJ1-2; D ambiguous. The CDR3 runs to 13 residues. Germline lookup yields CDR1 SQVTM and CDR2 ANQGSEA. The V and J ends lost 0 bases and 1 base respectively, with 6 bases between them. The CDR3 nucleotides read TGCAGCGTTGAAGATGAGTATAACTATGGCTACACCTTC. Its translation is CSVEDEYNYGYTF.

Details on this clone: Germline and junction disagree at one end, which may indicate a read error. Other DNA sequences in this specimen translate into the identical CDR3. V gene TRBV5-4 combines with J gene TRBJ1-6, with 9 nucleotides matching TRBD1. Germline CDR1 SGHNT, CDR2 YYREEE (reference sequence). This CDR3 comprises 15 residues. Here the CDR3 DNA reads TGTGCTAGCAGCTTCGACAGGGGGTCATATTCACCCCTCCACTTT. Amino acids: CASSFDRGSYSPLHF.

The chain uses TRBV18 and TRBJ2-3, with 9 nucleotides matching TRBD2. V shed 3 bases, J shed 1 base, and the junction held 5 bases outside the gene matches. Germline values: CDR1 KGHSH, CDR2 LQKENI. The length of the CDR3 is 16 residues. CDR3 amino acids: CASSPRASGGTDTQYF. CDR3 DNA sequence: TGTGCCAGCTCACCTCGGGCTAGCGGGGGCACAGATACGCAGTATTTT.

The CDR3 reads CATSGGGPTDTQYF. The DNA for the CDR3 is TGTGCCACCAGCGGCGGGGGGCCCACAGATACGCAGTATTTT. This chain links TRBV15 with TRBJ2-3, with 8 bases matching TRBD2. CDR1 is LNHNV and CDR2 is YYDKDF in the germline V gene (reference sequence). The V segment lost 5 bases and the J segment 2 bases; nucleotides outside the gene matches: 3. The CDR3 has 14 residues.

This clone has a handful of counts. This chain links TRBV4-1 with TRBJ1-6, with TRBD1 matching over 8 bases. V shed 1 base, J shed 9 bases, and the junction held 11 bases outside the gene matches. The CDR3 runs 17 residues. CDR1 is MGHRA and CDR2 is YSYEKL in the germline V gene. The CDR3 DNA is TGCGCCAGCAGCCAAGGAGGTGGGTGGACAGGGAGTTCACCCCTCCACTTT. Protein sequence: CASSQGGGWTGSSPLHF.

The V gene is TRBV28, the J gene TRBJ2-3; 12 nucleotides match TRBD2. Germline CDR1 reads MDHEN; CDR2 reads SYDVKM. This CDR3 has 15 amino acids. After removal of 3 bases from V and 7 bases from J, the junction contained 5 bases not matched to a gene. This chain's CDR3 is CASSFRLAGAYTQYF. In nucleotides, the CDR3 is TGTGCCAGCAGTTTCCGACTAGCGGGGGCCTATACGCAGTATTTT.

The V and J genes are TRBV6-1 and TRBJ2-7, with TRBD2 as a possible D gene (6 bases). This CDR3 comprises 12 residues. Germline lookup yields CDR1 MNHNS and CDR2 SASEGT. Trimming removed 2 bases at V and 6 bases at J, with 8 bases between. The CDR3 reads CASSEMGGEQYF. CDR3 DNA: TGTGCCAGCAGTGAAATGGGGGGCGAGCAGTACTTC.

The chain employs TRBV29-1 and TRBJ2-5; TRBD1 matches at 7 bases. The tail of the sequence fits TRBJ2-7 better, so the J call may be wrong. Germline CDR1 and CDR2: SQVTM and ANQGSEA. This CDR3 has 16 amino acids. The CDR3 is CSVEEIKTGDPYEQYF. The CDR3 DNA reads TGCAGCGTTGAAGAAATTAAAACAGGGGATCCCTACGAGCAGTACTTC.

This clone was counted only a few times. The J gene is TRBJ1-3, the V gene TRBV10-1; no clear D. Trimming pared 3 bases from V and 2 bases from J, leaving 5 bases between. This CDR3 contains 13 residues. The germline V gene has CDR1 WNHNN and CDR2 SYGVQD (reference sequence). CDR3 sequence reads: CASSDPTGNTIYF. Here the CDR3 DNA reads TGCGCCAGCAGTGACCCAACTGGAAACACCATATATTTT.

The chain joins TRBV4-1 to TRBJ2-1; tentative D call: TRBD2 (6 bases). The CDR3 sequence is 14 residues long. Germline V gene sequence: CDR1 MGHRA, CDR2 YSYEKL. The V end lost 1 base, the J end lost 5 bases, and 9 bases lay between the germline ends. In nucleotides, the CDR3 is TGCGCCAGCAGCCAAGGGCGCGGGGACAATGAGCAGTTCTTC. This codes for CASSQGRGDNEQFF.

V usage is TRBV5-1 and J usage is TRBJ2-7; tentative D call: TRBD2 (6 bases). V dropped 4 bases and J dropped 4 bases, with 15 bases sitting between them. This CDR3 comprises 14 residues. Germline lookup yields CDR1 SGHRS and CDR2 YFSETQ. The CDR3: CASSPGDSEYEQYF. CDR3 sequence (DNA): TGCGCCAGCAGCCCTGGGGACTCTGAATACGAGCAGTACTTC.

The J gene is TRBJ2-1, the V gene TRBV7-6; TRBD1 matches at 9 bases. This CDR3 comprises 15 residues. With V trimmed by 1 base and J by 7 bases, 5 bases remained unmatched. Germline V gives CDR1 SGHVS, CDR2 FNYEAQ. The CDR3 reads CASSLGTGVENEQFF. DNA of the CDR3: TGTGCCAGCAGCTTAGGGACAGGGGTAGAAAATGAGCAGTTCTTC.

The V gene is TRBV7-8, the J gene TRBJ1-2, with D possibly being TRBD1 (5 bases). The V end lost 6 bases, the J end lost 6 bases, and 17 bases lay between the germline ends. This CDR3 spans 14 amino acids. Germline values: CDR1 SGHVS, CDR2 FQNEAQ. CDR3: CASSSWGLSDGYTF. CDR3 DNA: TGTGCCAGCAGTTCCTGGGGACTTTCGGATGGCTACACCTTC.

This chain connects TRBV5-3 to TRBJ2-5; possibly TRBD1 for D (6 bases). The J call is doubtful: the DNA matches TRBJ2-7 better. TRBV5-3 carries the ORF label, with uncertain function. The CDR3 loop spans 15 amino acids. CDR3 DNA: TGTGCCAGAAGCCGCGGACAGCAGCGTCTCTACGAGCAGTACTTC. This gives the protein CARSRGQQRLYEQYF.

This chain connects TRBV14 to TRBJ2-4; TRBD1 matches 10 bases. CDR3 length: 20 residues. Trimming cost V 4 bases and J 4 bases; bases outside gene matches: 19. Germline values: CDR1 SGHDN, CDR2 FVKESK. The CDR3 is CASSLEYSYYGQGEKNIQYF. CDR3 DNA sequence: TGTGCCAGCAGCCTAGAGTACTCATATTACGGACAGGGGGAGAAAAACATTCAGTACTTC.

The chain has TRBV10-2 and TRBJ2-5; 10 bases agree with TRBD1. Germline lookup yields CDR1 WSHSY and CDR2 SAAADI. The CDR3 spans 14 residues. Trimming at V came to 6 bases and at J to 4 bases, leaving 5 bases not matched to a gene. Here the CDR3 reads CASRVGQGVETQYF. The CDR3 bases are TGCGCCAGCAGGGTAGGACAGGGGGTAGAGACCCAGTACTTC.

The chain joins TRBV2 to TRBJ2-1; 8 bases line up with TRBD2. This CDR3 comprises 15 residues. The germline V gene encodes CDR1 SNHLY and CDR2 FYNNEI. The V gene end was trimmed by 3 bases and the J gene end by 4 bases; junction bases not matched to a gene: 5. CDR3 loop: CASSEGGGIYNEQFF. The DNA of the CDR3 is TGTGCCAGCAGTGAGGGCGGGGGGATTTACAATGAGCAGTTCTTC.

The DNA of the CDR3 is TGTGCCAGCAGCGCCTGGGGGGGTCCCGAAGCTTTCTTT. Translating it yields CASSAWGGPEAFF. The chain is built from TRBV9 and TRBJ1-1; possibly TRBD1 for D (5 bases). V lost 3 bases and J lost 8, with 14 bases in between. CDR3 length equals 13 residues. CDR1 and CDR2 (germline): SGDLS, YYNGEE.

V gene TRBV15 combines with J gene TRBJ2-5; 7 bases fit TRBD1. The J segment lost 5 bases and the V segment lost 0 bases, leaving 6 bases of the junction unmatched. Germline loops: CDR1 LNHNV, CDR2 YYDKDF (reference sequence). The CDR3 is 15 residues long. The CDR3 sequence: CATSRDRQGRETQYF. CDR3 in DNA: TGTGCCACCAGCAGAGATCGACAGGGTCGCGAGACCCAGTACTTC.

This clone was counted once. The chain uses TRBV19 and TRBJ1-1, with TRBD1 matching 7 bases. There are 14 residues in the CDR3. The junction had 4 bases not matched to a gene; V was cut back by 5 bases and J by 1 base. Germline V gives CDR1 LNHDA, CDR2 SQIVND (reference sequence). CDR3 residues: CASSEGQTNTEAFF. CDR3 nucleotides: TGTGCCAGTAGTGAGGGACAGACGAACACTGAAGCTTTCTTT.